This TCR beta chain was sequenced in a study of T cell responses to AZD1222 COVID-19 vaccine. General study results and limits: Nearly half of spike-specific TCRs reportedly target unmutated variant regions. Repertoire samples came only from after the peak T cell response.

As regards this clone: Its antigen is undetermined.

Using immunoSEQ multiplex PCR, the repertoire was profiled, and TCRdb retains in-frame clones only, with some absent. The repertoire holds approximately 92,000 clones, roughly nine tenths seen once, with 2.5% to 3% in the top ten. The CDR3 has 14 amino acids. The junction had 3 bases not matched to a gene; V was cut back by 3 bases and J by 7 bases. The germline V gene encodes CDR1 LGHDT and CDR2 YNNKEL (reference sequence). The chain links TRBV3-1 (or the pseudogene TRBV3-2) to TRBJ1-4; 9 bases map to TRBD1. Sequences were derived from peripheral blood, sampled on day 0 of AZD1222 vaccination. The TCR was taken from an adult in good health. In DNA, the CDR3 is TGTGCCAGCAGCCAGCGGACAGGGGTTGAAAAACTGTTTTTT. Amino acids: CASSQRTGVEKLFF.